Shown below are 29 T cell receptor beta chains from a single sample sequenced in a study of CD8+ T cells in alopecia areata. Treatment of the sample: oral pan-JAK inhibitor, 5-10 mg twice daily. Extraction of RNA preceded its reverse transcription into cDNA, which served as the sequencing template. Only in-frame clones appear in the TCRdb table, and some are missing; sequencing was by immunoSEQ multiplex PCR. The sample carries 150,000 to 200,000 clones, roughly two thirds recorded once. Sequences were derived from CD4+ T cells sorted from blood, sampled at week 4, from a patient treated with tofacitinib. The receptor source for this set is a human donor with alopecia areata.

V gene TRBV10-3 combines with J gene TRBJ2-7; maybe TRBD2 (7 bases). Trimming took 8 bases from V and 6 from J, leaving 17 bases between them. Germline loops: CDR1 ENHRY, CDR2 SYGVKD. The CDR3 contains 13 residues. CDR3 region: CAIQLNAGAEQYF. CDR3 nucleotides: TGTGCCATCCAACTGAATGCGGGGGCCGAGCAGTACTTC.

The V call is TRBV30, the J call TRBJ1-4, with D perhaps matching TRBD1 (5 bases). The CDR3 is 17 amino acids. Trimming pared 3 bases from V and 0 bases from J, leaving 17 bases between. In germline, CDR1 is GTSNPN, CDR2 SVGIG (reference sequence). The CDR3 DNA reads TGTGCCTGGAGGCCGCAGCCAGGGCGTGCAACTAATGAAAAACTGTTTTTT. It is translated as CAWRPQPGRATNEKLFF.

This chain links TRBV11-2 with TRBJ1-6; D remains ambiguous. Germline V gene sequence: CDR1 SGHAT, CDR2 FQNNGV. The CDR3 consists of 12 residues. V was clipped by 10 bases and J by 14 bases, with 18 bases between them. The CDR3 DNA sequence: TGTGCCATCGACCACGCTGCGGGGACCCTCCACTTT. Protein sequence: CAIDHAAGTLHF.

This CDR3 reads CSVGPLGQPLNEQFF. The DNA for the CDR3 is TGCAGCGTTGGACCCCTAGGACAGCCTCTCAATGAGCAGTTCTTC. V is TRBV29-1 and J is TRBJ2-1; tentative D call: TRBD1 (6 bases). Trimming removed 4 bases at V and 6 bases at J, with 19 bases between. The CDR3 is made up of 15 amino acids. Germline CDR1 reads SQVTM; CDR2 reads ANQGSEA.

The J gene is TRBJ1-2, the V gene TRBV18; no clear D. The length of the CDR3 is 13 residues. Germline lookup yields CDR1 KGHSH and CDR2 LQKENI. Trimming took off 0 bases at V and 3 bases at J, with 5 bases between the two ends. CDR3: CASSPPGYYGYTF. The CDR3 bases are TGTGCCAGCTCACCACCCGGCTACTATGGCTACACCTTC.

The rearrangement uses TRBV30 and TRBJ1-2; D unclear. The V and J ends lost 1 base and 1 base respectively, with 10 bases between them. Germline V gene lookup returns CDR1 GTSNPN and CDR2 SVGIG (reference sequence). The CDR3 totals 14 residues. CDR3 DNA sequence: TGTGCCTGGAGTGCGCCAGGATTTAACTATGGCTACACCTTC. Its translation: CAWSAPGFNYGYTF.

J is TRBJ1-5 and V is TRBV30, with D tentatively TRBD1 (6 bases). The CDR3 runs to 13 residues. Germline loops: CDR1 GTSNPN, CDR2 SVGIG (reference sequence). V was trimmed by 3 bases and J by 5 bases, leaving 11 bases between them. DNA for the CDR3: TGTGCCTGGAGCGCAGGGGTTGATCAGCCCCAGCATTTT. Protein sequence: CAWSAGVDQPQHF.

V gene TRBV19 combines with J gene TRBJ2-1; tentatively, D is TRBD2 (5 bases). V lost 3 bases and J 6 bases, leaving 9 bases between the germline ends. The CDR3 is 13 amino acids. CDR1 is LNHDA and CDR2 is SQIVND in the germline V gene (reference sequence). Here the CDR3 reads CASSMGAGNEQFF. The CDR3 region has the DNA TGTGCCAGTAGTATGGGTGCGGGCAATGAGCAGTTCTTC.

This chain uses TRBV29-1 with TRBJ2-1; the D is unclear. The V end lost 5 bases, the J end lost 0 bases, and 8 bases lay between the germline ends. The CDR3 spans 13 residues. Germline-derived CDR1 and CDR2 are SQVTM and ANQGSEA. In nucleotides, the CDR3 is TGCAGCGTTAAGGGAATCTCCTACAATGAGCAGTTCTTC. It yields the protein CSVKGISYNEQFF.

The chain employs TRBV7-9 and TRBJ1-2; D not resolved. Germline V gives CDR1 SEHNR, CDR2 FQNEAQ (reference sequence). The CDR3 runs to 13 residues. Trimming took 5 bases from V and 4 from J, leaving 11 bases between them. The CDR3: CASSQVRSYGYTF. The CDR3 nucleotides are TGTGCCAGCAGCCAAGTGAGGTCCTATGGCTACACCTTC.

The V and J genes are TRBV29-1 and TRBJ2-1; D remains unclear. The CDR3 covers 14 residues. The V end lost 3 bases, the J end lost 0 bases, and 9 bases lay between the germline ends. From germline, CDR1 is SQVTM and CDR2 ANQGSEA. CDR3 nucleotide sequence: TGCAGCGTTGAGATCCCGAGCTCCTACAATGAGCAGTTCTTC. Amino acids: CSVEIPSSYNEQFF.

This clone has a handful of counts. The chain combines TRBV6-5 with TRBJ2-1; D remains ambiguous. The germline V and J ends were trimmed by 6 bases and 1 base, with 10 bases remaining between them. The CDR3 consists of 14 residues. Germline assignment: CDR1 MNHEY and CDR2 SVGAGI. CDR3 in DNA: TGTGCCAGCAGAGCCGACAAGTCCTACAATGAGCAGTTCTTC. Protein product: CASRADKSYNEQFF.

The V and J genes are TRBV5-1 and TRBJ1-2; D is possibly TRBD1 (6 bases). CDR1 and CDR2 from the germline V gene are SGHRS and YFSETQ. Trimming took off 2 bases at V and 4 bases at J, with 9 bases between the two ends. The CDR3 runs 13 residues. The CDR3 DNA sequence: TGCGCCAGCAGCTTCCGGGGGGCCTATGGCTACACCTTC. Amino acid sequence: CASSFRGAYGYTF.

The chain joins TRBV29-1 to TRBJ1-6, with no clear D. The germline V gene has CDR1 SQVTM and CDR2 ANQGSEA. The CDR3 is 12 amino acids. V gave up 4 bases and J gave up 10 bases, with 11 bases separating them. As DNA, the CDR3 is TGCAGCGTTGTAGCATCAAGGTCACCCCTCCACTTT. This encodes CSVVASRSPLHF.

The genes are TRBV7-2 and TRBJ1-1, with a weak D call TRBD1 (5 bases). The V end was cut by 7 bases, the J end by 4 bases, with 16 bases between. Germline V lookup: CDR1 SGHTA, CDR2 FQGNSA. The CDR3 has 14 residues. The CDR3: CASNPYTGATEAFF. The CDR3 DNA is TGTGCCAGCAACCCATACACCGGGGCCACTGAAGCTTTCTTT. Based on the CDR3 plus reference TRBV7-2 and TRBJ1-1, the full variable domain is GAGVSQSPSNKVTEKGKDVELRCDPISGHTALYWYRQSLGQGLEFLIYFQGNSAPDKSGLPSDRFSAERTGGSVSTLTIQRTQQEDSAVYLCASNPYTGATEAFFGQGTRLTVV.

The J gene is TRBJ1-1, the V gene TRBV7-8, with TRBD1 as a possible D gene (5 bases). V dropped 2 bases and J dropped 6 bases, with 10 bases sitting between them. Germline assignment: CDR1 SGHVS and CDR2 FQNEAQ. CDR3 size: 13 residues. This CDR3 is CASSLRQLSEAFF. CDR3 sequence (DNA): TGTGCCAGCAGCTTAAGACAGCTGTCTGAAGCTTTCTTT. The variable domain in full, with the rest retrieved from reference TRBV7-8 and TRBJ1-1, is GAGVSQSPRYKVAKRGQDVALRCDPISGHVSLFWYQQALGQGPEFLTYFQNEAQLDKSGLPSDRFFAERPEGSVSTLKIQRTQQEDSAVYLCASSLRQLSEAFFGQGTRLTVV.

The genes are TRBV11-2 and TRBJ1-6; D ambiguous. The V gene lost 3 bases and the J gene lost 8 bases, with 11 bases spanning the gap. The CDR3 has 14 amino acids. From germline, CDR1 is SGHAT and CDR2 FQNNGV. In nucleotides, the CDR3 is TGTGCCAGCAGCTTTGTCCCGGGCTATTCACCCCTCCACTTT. Its protein is CASSFVPGYSPLHF.

The chain employs TRBV30 and TRBJ2-7; no firm D call. Germline V gene sequence: CDR1 GTSNPN, CDR2 SVGIG (reference sequence). The CDR3 contains 11 residues. V was clipped by 4 bases and J by 3 bases, with 7 bases between them. CDR3 in DNA: TGTGCCTGGACCGCGGACTACGAGCAGTACTTC. Its protein is CAWTADYEQYF. The whole variable domain, remainder taken from reference TRBV30 and TRBJ2-7, is SQTIHQWPATLVQPVGSPLSLECTVEGTSNPNLYWYRQAAGRGLQLLFYSVGIGQISSEVPQNLSASRPQDRQFILSSKKLLLSDSGFYLCAWTADYEQYFGPGTRLTVT.

The chain links TRBV29-1 to TRBJ2-3; no clear D. Trimming pared 7 bases from V and 2 bases from J, leaving 7 bases between. CDR1 and CDR2 from the germline V gene are SQVTM and ANQGSEA. The CDR3 is made up of 11 amino acids. CDR3 in DNA: TGCAGCGGGGAAGACACAGATACGCAGTATTTT. Protein product: CSGEDTDTQYF.

This clone was detected only a few times. The rearrangement links TRBV19 to TRBJ1-1; D not certain. Trimming removed 2 bases at V and 4 bases at J, with 14 bases between. The germline V gene has CDR1 LNHDA and CDR2 SQIVND (reference sequence). CDR3 length equals 15 residues. The CDR3 coding sequence is TGTGCCAGTAGTATATATTTTGGTTGGACCACTGAAGCTTTCTTT. Translated: CASSIYFGWTTEAFF. Filled out from reference TRBV19 and TRBJ1-1, the complete variable domain reads DGGITQSPKYLFRKEGQNVTLSCEQNLNHDAMYWYRQDPGQGLRLIYYSQIVNDFQKGDIAEGYSVSREKKESFPLTVTSAQKNPTAFYLCASSIYFGWTTEAFFGQGTRLTVV.

The chain couples TRBV30 to TRBJ2-5; D not certain. The CDR3 consists of 15 residues. Trimming removed 0 bases from V and 2 bases from J, with 13 bases in between. Germline CDR1 GTSNPN, CDR2 SVGIG (reference sequence). The CDR3 nucleotides read TGTGCCTGGAGTGTAAGCATGGTTAGGCAAGAGACCCAGTACTTC. This encodes CAWSVSMVRQETQYF.

The chain links TRBV5-4 to TRBJ2-7; no reliable D call. Trimming took off 0 bases at V and 7 bases at J, with 17 bases between the two ends. Germline CDR1 and CDR2: SGHNT and YYREEE (reference sequence). The CDR3 spans 15 residues. DNA of the CDR3: TGTGCCAGCAGCTTGGGGTCCGGGTTATTGGCGGAGCAGTACTTC. It encodes CASSLGSGLLAEQYF. The full variable domain, its missing parts supplied by reference TRBV5-4 and TRBJ2-7, is ETGVTQSPTHLIKTRGQQVTLRCSSQSGHNTVSWYQQALGQGPQFIFQYYREEENGRGNFPPRFSGLQFPNYSSELNVNALELDDSALYLCASSLGSGLLAEQYFGPGTRLTVT.

The chain employs TRBV5-1 and TRBJ2-2, with D uncertain. The CDR3 length is 15 residues. V was shortened by 2 bases and J by 4 bases, with 12 bases between the two germline ends. Germline assignment: CDR1 SGHRS and CDR2 YFSETQ. The CDR3 loop reads CASSLKKAGTGELFF. As DNA, the CDR3 is TGCGCCAGCAGCTTAAAGAAAGCCGGCACCGGGGAGCTGTTTTTT. The entire variable domain, with the rest obtained from reference TRBV5-1 and TRBJ2-2, is as follows: KAGVTQTPRYLIKTRGQQVTLSCSPISGHRSVSWYQQTPGQGLQFLFEYFSETQRNKGNFPGRFSGRQFSNSRSEMNVSTLELGDSALYLCASSLKKAGTGELFFGEGSRLTVL.

This clone was seen only a few times. The chain recombines TRBV7-2 with TRBJ1-1; tentatively, D is TRBD1 (5 bases). Deletions cut 4 bases from V and 4 bases from J, with 16 bases between. This CDR3 is 15 amino acids long. CDR1 SGHTA and CDR2 FQGNSA come from the germline V gene. CDR3 sequence: CASSYAGFRGTEAFF. DNA of the CDR3: TGTGCCAGCAGCTATGCAGGGTTTAGGGGCACTGAAGCTTTCTTT.

This clone was detected once. This chain joins TRBV2 and TRBJ1-1; 10 bases are a match to TRBD1. CDR3 length: 15 residues. J was trimmed by 4 bases and V by 6 bases; bases with no gene match: 8. Per the germline V gene, CDR1 is SNHLY and CDR2 is FYNNEI. CDR3 protein: CASSLTGGKGTEAFF. In DNA form, the CDR3 reads TGTGCCAGCAGCTTGACAGGGGGCAAGGGCACTGAAGCTTTCTTT.

The CDR3 loop reads CASVGGLANEQYF. In nucleotides, the CDR3 is TGTGCCAGCGTGGGGGGACTAGCGAACGAGCAGTACTTC. This rearrangement joins TRBV6-5 to TRBJ2-7, with 10 bases fitting TRBD2. CDR1 is MNHEY, CDR2 SVGAGI, per germline. V lost 8 bases to trimming and J lost 5 bases; unmatched junction nucleotides: 6. The CDR3 length is 13 residues.

This clone was counted only a few times. The CDR3 DNA reads TGTGCCAGTAGTAAGGGGTCCTCCCGGAGCACTGAAGCTTTCTTT. This gives the protein CASSKGSSRSTEAFF. The chain uses TRBV19 and TRBJ1-1; the D gene is possibly TRBD1 (5 bases). The CDR3 runs 15 residues. With 4 bases removed from V and 4 bases from J, the gap between germline ends came to 16 bases. The germline CDR1 and CDR2 sequences are LNHDA and SQIVND (reference sequence).

The table lists this clone with a few counts. The chain links TRBV30 to TRBJ2-3; D gene uncertain. Trimming pared 1 base from V and 8 bases from J, leaving 10 bases between. Looked up from germline, CDR1 is GTSNPN and CDR2 is SVGIG (reference sequence). This CDR3 contains 12 residues. CDR3 protein: CAWSETMVTQYF. The CDR3 coding sequence is TGTGCCTGGAGTGAGACGATGGTTACGCAGTATTTT.

The chain uses TRBV12-5 and TRBJ2-3; D remains ambiguous. The CDR3 has 15 residues. Germline V gives CDR1 LGHNT, CDR2 FRNRAP. The V gene lost 0 bases and the J gene lost 11 bases, with 18 bases spanning the gap. CDR3 residues: CASGLVFGYSVWQYF. The CDR3 bases are TGTGCTAGTGGTTTGGTGTTCGGTTACTCTGTTTGGCAGTATTTT.